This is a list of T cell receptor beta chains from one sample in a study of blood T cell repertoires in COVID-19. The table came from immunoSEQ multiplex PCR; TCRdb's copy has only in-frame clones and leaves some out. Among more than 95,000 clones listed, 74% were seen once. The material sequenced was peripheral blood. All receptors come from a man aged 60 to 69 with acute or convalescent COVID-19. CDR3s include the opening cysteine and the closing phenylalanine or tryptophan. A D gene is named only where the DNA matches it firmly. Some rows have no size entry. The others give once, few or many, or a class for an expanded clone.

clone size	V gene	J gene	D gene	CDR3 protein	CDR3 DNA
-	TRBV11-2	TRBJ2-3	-	CASSLFPGEGQTTDTQYF	TGTGCCAGCAGCTTATTCCCGGGAGAGGGCCAAACGACAGATACGCAGTATTTT
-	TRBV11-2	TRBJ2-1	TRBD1	CASSPHLPDRGIEQFF	TGTGCCAGCAGCCCACATCTACCCGACAGGGGAATTGAGCAGTTCTTC
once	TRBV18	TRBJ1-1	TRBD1	CASSPTGTGGRTEAFF	TGTGCCAGCTCACCAACCGGGACAGGGGGTAGGACTGAAGCTTTCTTT
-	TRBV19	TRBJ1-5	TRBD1	CASKSGQGAGQPQHF	TGTGCCAGCAAATCAGGACAGGGGGCCGGTCAGCCCCAGCATTTT
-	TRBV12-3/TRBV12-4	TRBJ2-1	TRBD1	CASRETGTDEQFF	TGTGCCAGCAGAGAGACAGGGACCGATGAGCAGTTCTTC
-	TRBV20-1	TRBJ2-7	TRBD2	CSASDPAGGPHEQYF	TGCAGTGCTAGTGATCCGGCGGGGGGGCCACACGAGCAGTACTTC
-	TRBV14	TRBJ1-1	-	CASSPNKNRAGTEAFF	TGTGCCAGCAGCCCAAACAAGAACAGGGCGGGCACTGAAGCTTTCTTT
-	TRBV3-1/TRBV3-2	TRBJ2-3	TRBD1	CASNAGQGSTDTQYF	TGTGCCAGCAACGCGGGACAGGGAAGCACAGATACGCAGTATTTT
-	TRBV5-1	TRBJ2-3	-	CASSLARVAFTDTQYF	TGCGCCAGCAGCTTGGCCCGTGTGGCTTTCACAGATACGCAGTATTTT
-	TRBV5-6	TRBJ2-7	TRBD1	CASSAPDRGVEYF	TGTGCCAGCAGCGCGCCTGACAGGGGCGTTGAGTACTTC
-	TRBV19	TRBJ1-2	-	CASSIVGRATYGYTF	TGTGCCAGTAGTATCGTGGGGAGGGCAACTTATGGCTACACCTTC
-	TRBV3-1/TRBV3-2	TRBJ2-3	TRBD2	CASSQDWEGPDTQYF	TGTGCCAGCAGCCAAGATTGGGAGGGCCCAGATACGCAGTATTTT
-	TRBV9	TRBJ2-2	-	CASSDPETRVSTNTGELFF	TGTGCCAGCAGCGACCCAGAGACCCGGGTCTCGACGAACACCGGGGAGCTGTTTTTT
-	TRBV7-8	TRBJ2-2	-	CASSFIGSTGELFF	TGTGCCAGCAGCTTTATAGGGAGTACCGGGGAGCTGTTTTTT
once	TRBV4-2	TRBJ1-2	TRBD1	CASSQEQGSYGYTF	TGTGCCAGCAGCCAAGAACAGGGGAGCTATGGCTACACCTTC
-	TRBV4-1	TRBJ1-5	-	CASSQDGYSNQPQHF	TGCGCCAGCAGCCAAGACGGTTATAGCAATCAGCCCCAGCATTTT
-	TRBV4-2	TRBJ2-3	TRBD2	CASSQATSADTQYF	TGTGCCAGCAGCCAAGCGACTAGCGCAGATACGCAGTATTTT
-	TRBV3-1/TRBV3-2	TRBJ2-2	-	CASSPPYGAGGELFF	TGTGCCAGCAGCCCCCCGTATGGGGCCGGCGGGGAGCTGTTTTTT
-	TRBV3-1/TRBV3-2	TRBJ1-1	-	CASSQEALAFF	TGTGCCAGCAGCCAAGAGGCTCTGGCTTTCTTT
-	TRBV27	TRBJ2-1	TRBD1	CASSIIRQGLNEQFF	TGTGCCAGCAGTATCATTAGACAGGGCCTAAATGAGCAGTTCTTC
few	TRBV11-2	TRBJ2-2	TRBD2	CASSSSGTNTGELFF	TGTGCCAGCAGCTCTAGCGGCACGAACACCGGGGAGCTGTTTTTT
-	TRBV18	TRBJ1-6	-	CASSQGDSPLHF	TGTGCCAGCTCACAGGGGGATTCACCCCTCCACTTT
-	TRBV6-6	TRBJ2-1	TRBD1	CASRGPQGIRYNEQFF	TGTGCCAGCAGGGGGCCACAGGGGATTCGGTACAATGAGCAGTTCTTC
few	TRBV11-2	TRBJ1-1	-	CASSLREGTEAFF	TGTGCCAGCAGCCTGCGGGAAGGCACTGAAGCTTTCTTT
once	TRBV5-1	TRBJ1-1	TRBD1	CASSSSGTVMNTEAFF	TGCGCCAGCAGCTCCTCCGGGACAGTCATGAACACTGAAGCTTTCTTT
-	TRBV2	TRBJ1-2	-	CASRLGGPYGYTF	TGTGCCAGCAGGTTGGGGGGGCCCTATGGCTACACCTTC
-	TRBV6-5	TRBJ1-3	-	CASSNPGTSGILYF	TGTGCCAGCAGCAACCCAGGGACATCCGGCATCCTATATTTT
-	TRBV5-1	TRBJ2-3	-	CASSLSVTDTQYF	TGCGCCAGCAGCTTGTCGGTTACAGATACGCAGTATTTT
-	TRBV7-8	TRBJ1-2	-	CASSPVDYGYTF	TGTGCCAGCAGCCCGGTAGATTATGGCTACACCTTC